This T cell receptor (beta chain) was retrieved from a study of Graves' ophthalmopathy and Graves' hyperthyroidism. This clonotype was observed many times. The junction had 4 bases not matched to a gene; V was cut back by 8 bases and J by 0 bases. This CDR3 has 12 amino acids. Per germline, CDR1 SQVTM and CDR2 ANQGSEA. RNA transcripts were the source from which TCR beta CDR3 regions were amplified. First-round RT-PCR relied on HTBI primers, and a second-round multiplex PCR came next. TCRdb reanalysed the multiplex PCR reads using MiXCR and keeps one entry per CDR3 protein. The sample shows hundreds of thousands of distinct CDR3 sequences, approximately 21% of them seen only once.

The sequence was collected from a young woman with stable Graves' hyperthyroidism. This chain joins TRBV29-1 and TRBJ2-7, with TRBD1 identical over 7 bases. Sequences were obtained from peripheral blood. DNA of the CDR3: TGCAGCATCCGGGACAGCTCCTACGAGCAGTACTTC. Its translation is CSIRDSSYEQYF.